This is a list of T cell receptor beta chains from one sample in a study of shared clonotypes between healthy human individuals. The protocol was immunoSEQ multiplex PCR, while the TCRdb copy is restricted to in-frame clones and leaves out a portion. Of 1,400,000 or so clones listed, 97% to 99% are singletons. Sequencing input: naive CD4+ T cells sorted from blood. These receptors came from a man aged 25-40 years in good health. Each CDR3 is given with its conserved first and last residue. D genes are given only for firm matches. Size is omitted from some rows. Given values are once, few, many or a class for expanded clones.

TRBD2	TRBJ2-1	TRBV5-5	-	CASSREDNEQFF	TGTGCCAGCAGCCGGGAGGACAATGAGCAGTTCTTC
-	TRBJ2-5	TRBV10-1	-	CASSEVAQETQYF	TGCGCCAGCAGTGAGGTAGCCCAAGAGACCCAGTACTTC
-	TRBJ2-7	TRBV2	-	CASSGGLPLGEQYF	TGTGCCAGCAGTGGCGGACTCCCCCTGGGCGAGCAGTACTTC
TRBD2	TRBJ2-7	TRBV7-9	once	CASSSRGLAGAYEQYF	TGTGCCAGCAGCTCAAGAGGACTAGCGGGAGCCTACGAGCAGTACTTC
-	TRBJ2-1	TRBV11-3	-	CASSWSDGGDEQFF	TGTGCCAGCAGTTGGAGCGACGGCGGGGATGAGCAGTTCTTC
-	TRBJ2-1	TRBV15	-	CATSKPYNEQFF	TGTGCCACCAGCAAACCTTACAATGAGCAGTTCTTC
TRBD1	TRBJ1-2	TRBV19	-	CATRRGTGGNYGYTF	TGTGCCACCCGACGGGGAACAGGGGGGAACTATGGCTACACCTTC
TRBD2	TRBJ2-7	TRBV4-1	once	CASSQDPGSSGTYEQYF	TGCGCCAGCAGCCAAGATCCGGGATCTAGCGGTACCTACGAGCAGTACTTC
-	TRBJ1-2	TRBV28	-	CASSLARSYGYTF	TGTGCCAGCAGTTTAGCTCGGAGCTATGGCTACACCTTC
TRBD2	TRBJ2-1	TRBV7-9	-	CASSLLAGNEQFF	TGTGCCAGCAGCTTATTAGCGGGGAATGAGCAGTTCTTC
-	TRBJ2-7	TRBV7-9	-	CASSLEGEAAEQYF	TGTGCCAGCAGCTTAGAAGGGGAGGCGGCCGAGCAGTACTTC
TRBD1	TRBJ1-4	TRBV5-1	-	CASSLKAGGDKAANEKLFF	TGCGCCAGCAGCTTGAAGGCAGGGGGCGATAAGGCGGCTAATGAAAAACTGTTTTTT
-	TRBJ2-1	TRBV7-9	-	CASSSHNEQFF	TGTGCCAGCAGCTCTCACAATGAGCAGTTCTTC
-	TRBJ2-7	TRBV7-9	once	CASSLGQSSYEQYF	TGTGCCAGCAGCTTAGGTCAGAGCTCCTACGAGCAGTACTTC
TRBD1	TRBJ1-2	TRBV30	-	CAWSGQGAFYGYTF	TGTGCCTGGAGCGGACAGGGAGCCTTCTATGGCTACACCTTC
TRBD2	TRBJ2-7	TRBV5-1	-	CASGGLAGDYEQYF	TGCGCCAGTGGCGGCCTAGCGGGAGATTACGAGCAGTACTTC
-	TRBJ2-3	TRBV28	-	CASSLEISDTQYF	TGTGCCAGCAGTTTAGAAATATCAGATACGCAGTATTTT
TRBD2	TRBJ2-3	TRBV30	-	CAWRDTRTSFTQYF	TGTGCCTGGAGGGACACCCGGACTAGCTTTACGCAGTATTTT
-	TRBJ1-1	TRBV5-1	-	CASSLGVNTEAFF	TGCGCCAGCAGCTTGGGGGTTAACACTGAAGCTTTCTTT
TRBD1	TRBJ2-1	TRBV5-1	-	CASSSAGGGIYNEQFF	TGCGCCAGCAGCTCCGCAGGGGGCGGGATCTACAATGAGCAGTTCTTC
-	TRBJ2-7	TRBV6-1	-	CASSAGDSSYEQYF	TGTGCCAGCAGTGCGGGGGACTCATCCTACGAGCAGTACTTC
TRBD1	TRBJ1-2	TRBV7-2	-	CASSLGGTGDYGYTF	TGTGCCAGCAGCTTAGGGGGTACAGGGGACTATGGCTACACCTTC
TRBD1	TRBJ2-7	TRBV5-4	-	CASSIGQGSYEQYF	TGTGCCAGCAGCATCGGACAGGGATCCTACGAGCAGTACTTC
-	TRBJ2-4	TRBV18	-	CASSPPTNSMPYKNIQYF	TGTGCCAGCTCACCCCCTACAAACTCCATGCCTTACAAAAACATTCAGTACTTC
TRBD2	TRBJ2-1	TRBV6-1	-	CASSMGLAAVGQFF	TGTGCCAGCAGTATGGGACTAGCGGCCGTAGGGCAGTTCTTC
TRBD1	TRBJ2-4	TRBV6-5	-	CASSYSTGSRNIQYF	TGTGCCAGCAGTTACTCGACAGGGAGTAGAAACATTCAGTACTTC
-	TRBJ1-5	TRBV5-4	once	CASSSGGNSNQPQHF	TGTGCCAGCAGCTCGGGGGGGAATAGCAATCAGCCCCAGCATTTT
TRBD2	TRBJ2-3	TRBV29-1	-	CSVWQGLAGADTQYF	TGCAGCGTTTGGCAGGGACTAGCGGGAGCAGATACGCAGTATTTT
-	TRBJ2-1	TRBV5-1	-	CASRRTGSSYNEQFF	TGCGCCAGCAGACGCACAGGGAGCTCCTACAATGAGCAGTTCTTC
-	TRBJ2-2	TRBV7-3	-	CASSQSASGELFF	TGTGCCAGCAGCCAGTCGGCGTCCGGGGAGCTGTTTTTT
-	TRBJ2-6	TRBV7-9	-	CASSIAAKSTGANVLTF	TGTGCCAGCAGCATAGCAGCGAAGTCCACTGGGGCCAACGTCCTGACTTTC
TRBD2	TRBJ2-1	TRBV27	-	CASRRLAGGNNEQFF	TGTGCCAGCAGGAGATTAGCGGGAGGGAACAATGAGCAGTTCTTC
-	TRBJ2-7	TRBV6-1	-	CASSEAGTDPYEQYF	TGTGCCAGCAGTGAAGCTGGGACGGACCCCTACGAGCAGTACTTC
-	TRBJ2-2	TRBV11-3	-	CASSLPDTTGELFF	TGTGCCAGCAGCTTACCTGACACTACCGGGGAGCTGTTTTTT
TRBD1	TRBJ1-2	TRBV30	-	CATPGTGTNYGYTF	TGTGCCACACCCGGGACAGGGACTAACTATGGCTACACCTTC
TRBD1	TRBJ2-7	TRBV7-6	-	CASSLSGTGSYEQYF	TGTGCCAGCAGTCTATCCGGGACAGGGAGCTACGAGCAGTACTTC
TRBD1	TRBJ2-5	TRBV9	-	CASKEDGDSFGLETQYF	TGTGCCAGCAAAGAAGATGGGGACAGCTTTGGGTTGGAGACCCAGTACTTC
-	TRBJ2-7	TRBV6-6	-	CASSSDPSYEQYF	TGTGCCAGCAGCTCGGACCCCTCCTACGAGCAGTACTTC
-	TRBJ2-2	TRBV19	once	CASSSIVGNTGELFF	TGTGCCAGTAGTTCCATCGTGGGAAACACCGGGGAGCTGTTTTTT